This T cell receptor beta chain was identified during a study of identical twins. A single record per CDR3 protein comes from TCRdb applying MiXCR to the 5' RACE reads. The sample carries roughly 690,000 distinct CDR3 sequences, 20% to 25% recorded once. With 12 bases clipped from V and 5 bases from J, the junction kept 10 bases outside the gene matches. From germline, CDR1 is KGHDR and CDR2 SFDVKD. The CDR3 runs to 13 residues. These data are also associated with another study on T cells expressing NK-cell markers. That report notes: These clonotypes, the leaders elsewhere, also led the CD3+CD56-NKG2C+ fraction in four donors.

The clonotype comes from a woman between 18 and 30 years old in good health. Sequencing was done on a sample of PBMCs. The chain uses TRBV24-1 and TRBJ2-7; 9 nucleotides align to TRBD1. For the CDR3, the DNA is TGTGCCCCGGCCCTCGGGACAGGGCACGAGCAGTACTTC. Its translation: CAPALGTGHEQYF.